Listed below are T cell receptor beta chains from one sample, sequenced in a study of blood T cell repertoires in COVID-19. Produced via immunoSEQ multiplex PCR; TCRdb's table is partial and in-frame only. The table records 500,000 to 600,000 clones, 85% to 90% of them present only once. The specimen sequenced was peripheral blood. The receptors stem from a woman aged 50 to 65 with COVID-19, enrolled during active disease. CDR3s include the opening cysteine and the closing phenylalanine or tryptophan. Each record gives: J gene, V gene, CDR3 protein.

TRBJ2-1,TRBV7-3,CASSPLAVSYNEQFF
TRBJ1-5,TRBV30,CAWSILNQPQHF
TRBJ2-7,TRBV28,CASSFSDRAYEQYF
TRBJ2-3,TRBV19,CASSKRTGTDTQYF
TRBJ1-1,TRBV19,CASSIPGDTEAFF
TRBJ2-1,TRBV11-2,CASSLDRDYEQFF
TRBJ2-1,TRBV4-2,CASSPYAERGAYNEQFF
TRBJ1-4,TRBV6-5,CASSAYIYMKLFF
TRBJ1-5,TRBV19,CASSKTTGTGGQPQHF
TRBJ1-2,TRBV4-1,CASSPPGEAQNYGYTF
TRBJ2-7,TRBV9,CASSDRAQTREQYF
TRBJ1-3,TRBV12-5,CASGLAGQRQSGNTIYF
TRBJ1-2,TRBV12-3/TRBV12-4,CASSFKRDYGYTF
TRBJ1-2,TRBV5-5,CASSWGVDASSTF
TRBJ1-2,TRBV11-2,CASSATGGNYGYTF
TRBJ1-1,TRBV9,CASSSSRDRNTEAFF
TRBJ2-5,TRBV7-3,CASSLLGGEGTQYF
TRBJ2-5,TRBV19,CASSISRQETQYF
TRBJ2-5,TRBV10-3,CAIRGQGLETQYF
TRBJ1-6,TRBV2,CASSAWTGTGSPLHF
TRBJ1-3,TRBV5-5,CASSLGQRSGNTIYF
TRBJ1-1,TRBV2,CASLPGQAEYTEAFF
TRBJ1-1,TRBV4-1,CASSHLSTEAFF